This TCR beta chain stems from a study of response to subunit inactivated influenza vaccine (dated by TCRdb to the late 2010s). For the study in its entirety: The study used deep quantitative T cell receptor repertoire profiling to track responses to a trivalent subunit inactivated influenza vaccine. Broad study findings and their caveats: The authors proposed that each seasonal influenza vaccination may bring in only a limited number of new T cells.

From a lookup of the germline V gene, CDR1 and CDR2 are SGHRS and YFSETQ. Germline trimming: 4 bases from V, 3 bases from J; junction bases outside gene matches: 6. The CDR3 holds 14 amino acids from the cysteine to the phenylalanine. The kept DNA is CDR3 alone, 42 bases in frame from the first base. Library preparation was by RT-PCR. The sequencing machine was an Illumina HiSeq 2500. TCRdb cleaned the public reads at Q25 with fastp, built clones with MiXCR and kept in-frame beta chains. All rows with the same CDR3 protein become a single entry with the most common DNA and genes. The table for this sample lists hundreds of thousands of distinct CDR3 sequences; about 18% of them were counted only once. Roughly a tenth of the sample is held by the ten biggest clonotypes. This clonotype was detected only a few times. It lacks a known antigen. No quality values exist for individual bases; no much larger clone is one base distant.

The TCR comes from a man in his forties or fifties who received an inactivated influenza vaccine. Donor details come from another sample of the same person, matched by shared clones. Here the chain combines TRBV5-1 and TRBJ2-5; 7 central bases correspond to TRBD1. The source was PBMCs from blood, collected roughly 5 days after vaccination. The CDR3 loop reads CASSGQGDKETQYF. The nucleotides are TGCGCCAGCAGCGGTCAGGGGGACAAAGAGACCCAGTACTTC.